The subject of this entry is one T cell receptor beta chain. V was trimmed by 3 bases and J by 1 base, leaving 13 bases between them. The germline V gene encodes CDR1 SGHDT and CDR2 YYEEEE. This CDR3 is built from 15 residues. TCRdb keeps only in-frame clones here, not all; method: immunoSEQ multiplex PCR. The sample holds over 200,000 clones, less than 85% seen once. The source of the sample is a study of cytomegalovirus exposure and HLA in healthy donors. The chain recombines TRBV5-6 with TRBJ1-1; the D gene is possibly TRBD1 (6 bases). The sequenced sample consisted of PBMCs. The sequence was obtained from a woman aged 18-29 years in good health and CMV-seronegative. CDR3 nucleotides: TGTGCCAGCAGCTCCAACCCGACAGGGAACACTGAAGCTTTCTTT. The encoded protein is CASSSNPTGNTEAFF.